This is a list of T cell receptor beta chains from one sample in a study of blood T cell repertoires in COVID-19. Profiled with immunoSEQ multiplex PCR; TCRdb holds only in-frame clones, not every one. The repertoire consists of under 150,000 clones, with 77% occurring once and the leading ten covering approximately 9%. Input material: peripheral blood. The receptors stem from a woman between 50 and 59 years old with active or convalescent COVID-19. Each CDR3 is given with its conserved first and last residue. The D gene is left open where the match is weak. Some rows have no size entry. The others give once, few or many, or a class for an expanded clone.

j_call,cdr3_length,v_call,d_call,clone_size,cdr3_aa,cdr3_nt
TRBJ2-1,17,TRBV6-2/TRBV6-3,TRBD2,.,CASSYSGGTSGSYEQFF,TGTGCCAGCAGTTACTCGGGTGGGACTAGCGGGAGCTATGAGCAGTTCTTC
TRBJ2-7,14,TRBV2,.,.,CASSGQTRTYEQYF,TGTGCCAGCAGTGGGCAAACACGCACCTACGAGCAGTACTTC
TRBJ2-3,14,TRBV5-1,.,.,CASSIIIGTDTQYF,TGCGCCAGCAGCATTATAATAGGCACAGATACGCAGTATTTT
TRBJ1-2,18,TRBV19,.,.,CASSTDWGRRDGNYGYTF,TGTGCCAGTAGCACAGATTGGGGCAGGAGGGATGGCAACTATGGCTACACCTTC
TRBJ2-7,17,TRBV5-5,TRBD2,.,CASSPVPGTSRAYEQYF,TGTGCCAGCAGCCCAGTCCCCGGGACTAGCAGAGCATACGAGCAGTACTTC
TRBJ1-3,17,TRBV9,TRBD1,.,CASSVDRGLLNGNTIYF,TGTGCCAGCAGCGTGGACAGGGGCCTGTTGAATGGAAACACCATATATTTT
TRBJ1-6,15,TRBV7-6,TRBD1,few,CASSLEGALESPLHF,TGTGCCAGCAGCTTAGAGGGGGCTCTGGAGTCACCCCTCCACTTT
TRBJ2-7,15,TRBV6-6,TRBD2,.,CASSGGGLAMDEQYF,TGTGCCAGCAGTGGGGGGGGACTAGCCATGGACGAGCAGTACTTC
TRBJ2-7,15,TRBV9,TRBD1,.,CASSVRDRGSYEQYF,TGTGCCAGCAGCGTACGGGACAGGGGTTCCTACGAGCAGTACTTC
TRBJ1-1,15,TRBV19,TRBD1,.,CASSTDREWSTEAFF,TGTGCCAGTTCAACGGACAGGGAATGGAGCACTGAAGCTTTCTTT
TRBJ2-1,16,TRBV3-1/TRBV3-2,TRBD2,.,CASSPYAGGSYNEQFF,TGTGCCAGCAGCCCGTATGCGGGGGGGTCCTACAATGAGCAGTTCTTC
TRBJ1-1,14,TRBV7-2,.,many,CASSLDRQVPEAFF,TGTGCCAGCAGCTTAGATCGGCAGGTCCCTGAAGCTTTCTTT
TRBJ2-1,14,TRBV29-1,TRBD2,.,CSGLAGPSYNEQFF,TGCAGCGGGTTAGCGGGGCCCTCCTACAATGAGCAGTTCTTC
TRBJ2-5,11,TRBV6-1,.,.,CASSYLETQYF,TGTGCCAGCAGTTATCTGGAGACCCAGTACTTC
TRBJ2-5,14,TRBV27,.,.,CASRHLGARETQYF,TGTGCCAGCAGGCACTTAGGAGCGCGAGAGACCCAGTACTTC
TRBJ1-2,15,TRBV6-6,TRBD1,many,CASSYSGQGRHGYTF,TGTGCCAGCAGTTACTCGGGACAGGGTCGGCATGGCTACACCTTC